The 7 T cell receptor beta chains below all came from one sample that was sequenced in a study of tissue T cells after allogeneic stem cell transplantation. Assay: immunoSEQ multiplex PCR; the TCRdb copy retains only in-frame clones and omits some. Of some 24,000 clones detected, less than 75% appear once; the ten largest clones hold approximately 8%. Here the sequenced sample was tissue from the ileum, taken at autopsy. The receptors stem from a female donor of 60 years or more with lung cancer.

The chain has TRBV19 and TRBJ1-2; a weak D match, TRBD1 (5 bases). Trimming stripped 3 bases from V and 5 bases from J, with 19 bases between. Germline assignment: CDR1 LNHDA and CDR2 SQIVND (reference sequence). The CDR3 length is 16 residues. CDR3 nucleotide sequence: TGTGCCAGTAGTATCAAGCAGGGCCCCGTCTCGTATGGCTACACCTTC. This codes for CASSIKQGPVSYGYTF.

The chain carries TRBV7-3 and TRBJ2-7; 7 positions agree with TRBD1. Trimming took 5 bases from V and 3 from J; bases not matched to a gene: 10. The CDR3 covers 15 residues. CDR1 and CDR2 from the germline V gene are SGHTA and FQGTGA. The CDR3 here is CASSAAPGQNYEQYF. CDR3 bases: TGTGCCAGCAGCGCCGCCCCGGGACAGAACTACGAGCAGTACTTC.

For the CDR3, the DNA is TGTGCCAGCAGCTCTCGTGGGGCCTATAATTCACCCCTCCACTTT. It translates to CASSSRGAYNSPLHF. This sequence joins TRBV7-8 and TRBJ1-6; D not certain. The CDR3 is 15 amino acids. With 4 bases removed from V and 2 bases from J, the gap between germline ends came to 9 bases. Per the germline V gene, CDR1 is SGHVS and CDR2 is FQNEAQ.

This clone has only a few counts. The chain is built from TRBV12-3 or TRBV12-4 and TRBJ2-7; D unresolved. The CDR3 covers 12 residues. V lost 0 bases, J lost 9 bases, and 9 bases lay in between. CDR3 coding DNA: TGTGCCAGCAGTTTAGCGGGATTTGGGCAGTACTTC. The encoded protein is CASSLAGFGQYF.

The V call is TRBV5-4, the J call TRBJ1-2, with 7 positions matching TRBD1. With V trimmed by 4 bases and J by 2 bases, 5 bases remained unmatched. The CDR3 totals 14 residues. Germline CDR1 and CDR2: SGHNT and YYREEE (reference sequence). The CDR3 DNA follows: TGTGCCAGCAGCCCCGGGGGACAGAACTATGGCTACACCTTC. This encodes CASSPGGQNYGYTF.

This rearrangement joins TRBV5-1 to TRBJ2-2; a weak D match, TRBD2 (6 bases). This CDR3 spans 15 amino acids. V was shortened by 0 bases and J by 6 bases, with 12 bases between the two germline ends. Germline CDR1 is SGHRS and CDR2 is YFSETQ. DNA of the CDR3: TGCGCCAGCAGCTTGGCGGGACTGGTGGCCGGGGAGCTGTTTTTT. It specifies CASSLAGLVAGELFF.

The chain joins TRBV7-2 to TRBJ2-1; D is perhaps TRBD1 or TRBD2 (6 bases each). V lost 5 bases and J lost 10, with 15 bases in between. The germline V gene encodes CDR1 SGHTA and CDR2 FQGNSA. The CDR3 runs to 13 residues. In DNA, the CDR3 is TGTGCCAGCAGCAGTGCTCAGGGGAGGGAGCAGTTCTTC. As protein: CASSSAQGREQFF.